Presented here are 23 T cell receptor beta chains from one specimen sequenced in a study of regulatory T cells in long-lasting Graves disease. TCR beta libraries were built with iRepertoire HTBI primers and Arm-PCR of CDR3 regions. TCRdb passed the multiplex PCR reads through MiXCR, listing each CDR3 protein once. The table lists some 600,000 distinct CDR3 sequences, about 16% of them singletons. As to time point: newly diagnosed GD, antithyroid drugs for less than 3 months. Making the TCR library involved RNA that had been extracted from PBMCs. The same sample was also used in a study of T cells in Graves' hyperthyroidism and ophthalmopathy.

Source: peripheral blood mononuclear cells (PBMCs), taken at new diagnosis, from a patient treated with antithyroid drugs. Receptors were obtained from a man aged 18 to 30 with Graves disease.

A remark on this clonotype: Since a much larger clone is just one base distant, this may be a read error. The CDR3 ends on some other residue instead of the conserved phenylalanine or tryptophan, so this is likely a read error. The V and J genes are TRBV7-2 and TRBJ1-1; the D gene is possibly TRBD1 (6 bases). Germline CDR1 and CDR2: SGHTA and FQGNSA. The CDR3 sequence is 12 residues long. Trimming took off 5 bases at V and 4 bases at J, with 8 bases between the two ends. Here the CDR3 DNA reads TGTGCCAGCAGCCGGACAGCCACTGAAGCTTTCTCT. It yields the protein CASSRTATEAFS.

This chain links TRBV19 with TRBJ1-5; 7 bases map to TRBD1. Trimming took 6 bases from V and 4 from J; bases not matched to a gene: 6. CDR1 is LNHDA, CDR2 SQIVND, per germline (reference sequence). The CDR3 covers 14 residues. CDR3 bases: TGTGCCAGTAGCCAGGACAGGCAAAATCAGCCCCAGCATTTT. Its translation: CASSQDRQNQPQHF.

This clonotype has a handful of counts. The gene calls are TRBV6-4 and TRBJ2-7; 11 bases are a match to TRBD2. The CDR3 runs to 16 residues. V gave up 4 bases and J gave up 4 bases; unmatched junction bases: 9. Looked up from germline, CDR1 is MRHNA and CDR2 is SNTAGT. The CDR3 coding sequence is TGTGCCAGCAGTGGGCCGGGACTAGCGGAACCATACGAGCAGTACTTC. As protein: CASSGPGLAEPYEQYF.

The genes are TRBV29-1 and TRBJ1-1; D is unresolved. Germline V gene sequence: CDR1 SQVTM, CDR2 ANQGSEA. The germline V and J ends were trimmed by 7 bases and 1 base, with 10 bases remaining between them. The CDR3 covers 12 residues. In DNA form, the CDR3 reads TGCAGCGCGGTGAGTCCGAACACTGAAGCTTTCTTT. It yields the protein CSAVSPNTEAFF.

Note on this clonotype: This likely comes from a read error, as the CDR3 has no conserved phenylalanine or tryptophan at its end. This rearrangement joins TRBV3-1 to TRBJ2-5; D is unresolved. The V end lost 3 bases, the J end lost 5 bases, and 10 bases lay between the germline ends. CDR3 length: 13 residues. Germline CDR1 and CDR2: LGHDT and YNNKEL (reference sequence). The CDR3 nucleotides read TGTGCCAGCAGCCACAACCTAGGGGAGACCCAGTACTCC. This translates into CASSHNLGETQYS.

The chain employs TRBV6-1 and TRBJ1-2; D unresolved. The V end lost 11 bases, the J end lost 4 bases, and 14 bases lay between the germline ends. CDR1 is MNHNS and CDR2 is SASEGT in the germline V gene. The CDR3 runs to 12 residues. The CDR3 DNA reads TGTGCCGCAAGGGAATTCCTCTATGGCTACACCTTC. Protein product: CAAREFLYGYTF.

The rearrangement links TRBV19 to TRBJ2-5, with D uncertain. CDR1 and CDR2 (germline): LNHDA, SQIVND (reference sequence). The length of the CDR3 is 13 residues. V was pared by 7 bases and J by 4 bases, with 13 bases between. The CDR3 DNA reads TGTGCCAGTACCCCACCGGCCCGAGAGACCCAGTACTTC. Its protein product is CASTPPARETQYF. Full variable domain (remainder filled in from reference TRBV19 and TRBJ2-5): DGGITQSPKYLFRKEGQNVTLSCEQNLNHDAMYWYRQDPGQGLRLIYYSQIVNDFQKGDIAEGYSVSREKKESFPLTVTSAQKNPTAFYLCASTPPARETQYFGPGTRLLVL.

This clonotype was detected many times. The chain recombines TRBV19 with TRBJ2-1; TRBD2 aligns across 7 bases. The junction had 13 bases not matched to a gene; V was cut back by 5 bases and J by 9 bases. The CDR3 covers 15 residues. Looked up from germline, CDR1 is LNHDA and CDR2 is SQIVND (reference sequence). The CDR3 DNA sequence: TGTGCCAGTAGTCGGTTTGGCGGGAGCTCGGGTGAGCAGTTCTTC. This gives the protein CASSRFGGSSGEQFF.

The chain recombines TRBV5-1 with TRBJ2-1; 9 bases match TRBD2. From germline, CDR1 is SGHRS and CDR2 YFSETQ. Trimming at V came to 6 bases and at J to 6 bases, leaving 4 bases not matched to a gene. The CDR3 extends over 13 amino acids. This CDR3 is CASTSGARNEQFF. The CDR3 DNA reads TGCGCCAGCACTAGCGGGGCTCGCAATGAGCAGTTCTTC.

The V call is TRBV19, the J call TRBJ2-7, with a weak D call TRBD1 (5 bases). The germline gives CDR1 LNHDA, CDR2 SQIVND (reference sequence). Trimming left V 1 base short and J 4 bases short, with 11 bases between. The CDR3 spans 14 residues. CDR3 loop: CASSIGGFVYEQYF. The CDR3 nucleotides are TGTGCCAGTAGTATAGGGGGCTTTGTGTACGAGCAGTACTTC.

The chain has TRBV4-2 and TRBJ2-7, with D perhaps matching TRBD1 (6 bases). Germline V gives CDR1 LGHNA, CDR2 YNFKEQ. This CDR3 has 16 amino acids. Trimming shortened V by 1 base and J by 1 base, and 14 bases separated the two germline ends. In DNA, the CDR3 is TGTGCCAGCAGCCAAGCGCTGCCAGGGGATTCCTACGAGCAGTACTTC. Translating gives CASSQALPGDSYEQYF.

The sample holds a few counts of this clonotype. The conserved phenylalanine or tryptophan is not found at the CDR3 terminus, so this likely reflects a read error. This chain uses TRBV6-2 or TRBV6-3 with TRBJ2-7; D is perhaps TRBD1 (5 bases). V was trimmed by 2 bases and J by 3 bases, leaving 11 bases between them. This CDR3 spans 14 amino acids. The V gene's germline CDR1 is MNHEY and CDR2 SVGEGT. CDR3 DNA: TGTGCCAGCAGTTACAGACGACAGCGCTACGAGCAGTACCTC. Encoded protein: CASSYRRQRYEQYL.

Ten or more counts support this clonotype. The CDR3 loop reads CASSLGDPTYEQYF. The CDR3 DNA is TGTGCCAGCAGTTTAGGGGACCCAACCTACGAGCAGTACTTC. The chain is built from TRBV28 and TRBJ2-7; D tentatively fits TRBD1 or TRBD2 (5 bases each). The CDR3 sequence is 14 residues long. Per the germline V gene, CDR1 is MDHEN and CDR2 is SYDVKM. V gave up 2 bases and J gave up 2 bases, with 10 bases separating them.

The chain combines TRBV9 with TRBJ2-7; 7 nucleotides line up with TRBD1. This CDR3 contains 13 residues. V dropped 4 bases and J dropped 6; count of bases not matched to a gene: 7. Germline-derived CDR1 and CDR2 are SGDLS and YYNGEE. The CDR3, as DNA: TGTGCCAGCAGCATCGCACAGGGGAGCGAGCAGTACTTC. Amino acids: CASSIAQGSEQYF. Complete variable domain (other parts from reference TRBV9 and TRBJ2-7): DSGVTQTPKHLITATGQRVTLRCSPRSGDLSVYWYQQSLDQGLQFLIQYYNGEERAKGNILERFSAQQFPDLHSELNLSSLELGDSALYFCASSIAQGSEQYFGPGTRLTVT.

This clonotype was counted many times. This chain connects TRBV28 to TRBJ2-7; 16 bases are shared with TRBD2. The CDR3 extends over 17 amino acids. In germline, CDR1 is MDHEN, CDR2 SYDVKM. The J segment lost 2 bases and the V segment lost 8 bases, leaving 9 bases of the junction unmatched. CDR3 in amino acids: CASAGLAGGSVTYEQYF. CDR3 coding DNA: TGTGCCAGCGCGGGACTAGCGGGAGGGAGTGTAACCTACGAGCAGTACTTC.

The chain links TRBV3-1 to TRBJ2-1; D might be TRBD2 (6 bases). The ends were cut back, 4 bases at V and 9 bases at J, with 19 bases in the middle. The CDR3 covers 15 residues. Germline V gene data show CDR1 as LGHDT and CDR2 as YNNKEL (reference sequence). In DNA, the CDR3 is TGTGCCAGCAGCCCTGGAGCGGGCTCTGGGATTGAGCAGTTCTTC. Its protein product is CASSPGAGSGIEQFF.

As for this clonotype: One end of the junction does not line up with germline, which may come from a read error. V is TRBV6-1 and J is TRBJ2-7; D ambiguous. Germline V gene data show CDR1 as MNHNS and CDR2 as SASEGT. CDR3 size: 13 residues. The CDR3 bases are TGCGCCAGCAGTGAGAGTGACTCCTACGAGCAGTACTTC. Translating it yields CASSESDSYEQYF.

The chain links TRBV5-1 to TRBJ2-7, with D tentatively TRBD1 (6 bases). Trimming pared 2 bases from V and 1 base from J, leaving 16 bases between. Germline V gene sequence: CDR1 SGHRS, CDR2 YFSETQ. This CDR3 region has 16 residues. For the CDR3, the DNA is TGCGCCAGCAGCTTCTCCTCGGGTCAGGGGTCCTACGAGCAGTACTTC. The encoded protein is CASSFSSGQGSYEQYF.

Points on this clonotype: One junction end does not reproduce the germline sequence, and a read error may be involved. This chain uses TRBV20-1 with TRBJ2-7, with 7 bases that match TRBD1. The CDR3 extends over 14 amino acids. Germline V gene lookup returns CDR1 DFQATT and CDR2 SNEGSKA (reference sequence). The CDR3 loop reads CSARDLQGIYERYF. The CDR3 nucleotides read TGCAGTGCTAGAGACTTACAGGGGATCTACGAGCGGTACTTC.

This clonotype was recorded a few times. The chain combines TRBV14 with TRBJ2-1; D gene unclear. V lost 0 bases to trimming and J lost 7 bases, with 7 bases between them. The CDR3 loop spans 13 amino acids. Germline-derived CDR1 and CDR2 are SGHDN and FVKESK. The CDR3 is CASSQDPENEQFF. The CDR3 nucleotides read TGTGCCAGCAGCCAAGACCCCGAGAATGAGCAGTTCTTC.

This clonotype was counted only a few times. The chain carries TRBV7-6 and TRBJ1-1; 7 bases are shared with TRBD1. V shed 5 bases, J shed 0 bases, and the junction held 6 bases outside the gene matches. Germline-derived CDR1 and CDR2 are SGHVS and FNYEAQ. This CDR3 is 15 amino acids long. CDR3 protein: CASSNGGQLNTEAFF. For the CDR3, the DNA is TGTGCCAGCAGCAATGGGGGACAGTTGAACACTGAAGCTTTCTTT.

This clonotype showed up many times. This chain links TRBV20-1 with TRBJ2-7; D is ambiguous. The V gene's germline CDR1 is DFQATT and CDR2 SNEGSKA (reference sequence). The CDR3 has 12 amino acids. Trimming removed 6 bases from V and 7 bases from J, with 16 bases in between. The CDR3 DNA is TGCAGTGCCCAGTTACGCAAATGGGAGCAGTACTTC. Translation: CSAQLRKWEQYF.

The rearrangement links TRBV28 to TRBJ1-5; 8 nucleotides agree with TRBD1. J gave up 6 bases and V 7 bases, and 8 bases lay outside the gene matches. This CDR3 is 14 amino acids long. Germline loops: CDR1 MDHEN, CDR2 SYDVKM. CDR3 protein: CASTRQGAIQPQHF. The CDR3 coding sequence is TGTGCCAGCACAAGGCAGGGGGCTATTCAGCCCCAGCATTTT.